The 2 T cell receptor beta chains listed next were all sequenced from one sample in a study of blood T cell repertoires in COVID-19. Some clones are missing from TCRdb's copy, which holds only in-frame ones; the method was immunoSEQ multiplex PCR. The sample shows approximately 110,000 clones, more than 75% of them seen only once. Sequenced: peripheral blood. Source of these receptors: a man between 35 and 55 years old with acute or convalescent COVID-19.

The gene calls are TRBV7-8 and TRBJ1-4; a weak D match, TRBD1 (6 bases). CDR3 length: 15 amino acids. V was trimmed by 5 bases and J by 4 bases, leaving 14 bases between them. The germline V gene has CDR1 SGHVS and CDR2 FQNEAQ. CDR3 sequence reads: CASSTFGQHNEKLFF. CDR3 bases: TGTGCCAGCAGCACGTTCGGACAGCATAATGAAAAACTGTTTTTT.

V and J are TRBV25-1 and TRBJ2-1, with a possible D match to TRBD1 (6 bases). This CDR3 has 16 residues. The V end was cut by 3 bases, the J end by 6 bases, with 18 bases between. Germline loops: CDR1 MGHDK, CDR2 SYGVNS. CDR3 in amino acids: CASSDRSARGGNEQFF. CDR3 DNA: TGTGCCAGCAGTGATAGGTCGGCTCGAGGGGGCAATGAGCAGTTCTTC.